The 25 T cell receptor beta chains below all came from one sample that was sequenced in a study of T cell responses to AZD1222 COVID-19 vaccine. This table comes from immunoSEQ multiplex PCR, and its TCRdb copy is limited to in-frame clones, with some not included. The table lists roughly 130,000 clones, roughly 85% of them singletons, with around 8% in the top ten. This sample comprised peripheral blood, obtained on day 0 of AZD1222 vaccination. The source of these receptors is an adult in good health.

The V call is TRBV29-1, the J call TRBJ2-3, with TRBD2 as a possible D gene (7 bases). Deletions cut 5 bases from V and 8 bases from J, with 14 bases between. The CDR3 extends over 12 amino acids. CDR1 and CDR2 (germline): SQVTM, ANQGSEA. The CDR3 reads CSVREGGFTQYF. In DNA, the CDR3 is TGCAGCGTTAGAGAGGGGGGGTTTACGCAGTATTTT.

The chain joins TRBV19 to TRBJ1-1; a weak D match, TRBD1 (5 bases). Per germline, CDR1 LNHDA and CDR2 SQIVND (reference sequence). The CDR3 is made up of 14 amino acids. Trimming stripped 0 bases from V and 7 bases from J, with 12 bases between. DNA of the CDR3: TGTGCCAGTAGTATAGAGTCCGGGACCATTGAAGCTTTCTTT. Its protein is CASSIESGTIEAFF.

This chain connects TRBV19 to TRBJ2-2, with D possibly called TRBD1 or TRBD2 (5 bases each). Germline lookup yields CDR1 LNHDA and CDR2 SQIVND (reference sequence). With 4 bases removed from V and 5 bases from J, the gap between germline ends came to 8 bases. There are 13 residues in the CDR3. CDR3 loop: CASSNRRTGELFF. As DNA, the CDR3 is TGTGCCAGTAGTAACAGGAGGACCGGGGAGCTGTTTTTT.

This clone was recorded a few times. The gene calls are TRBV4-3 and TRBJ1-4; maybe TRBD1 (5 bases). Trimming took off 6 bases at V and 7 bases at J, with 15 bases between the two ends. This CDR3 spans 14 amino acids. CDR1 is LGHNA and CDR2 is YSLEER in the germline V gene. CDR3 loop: CASSHRKNGEKLFF. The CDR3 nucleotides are TGCGCCAGCAGTCACAGGAAAAATGGTGAAAAACTGTTTTTT.

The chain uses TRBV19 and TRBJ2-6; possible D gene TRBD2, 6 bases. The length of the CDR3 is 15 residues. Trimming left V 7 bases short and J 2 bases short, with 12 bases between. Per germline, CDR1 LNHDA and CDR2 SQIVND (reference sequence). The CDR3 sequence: CASTSGGAGANVLTF. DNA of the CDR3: TGTGCCAGTACGAGCGGAGGGGCTGGGGCCAACGTCCTGACTTTC.

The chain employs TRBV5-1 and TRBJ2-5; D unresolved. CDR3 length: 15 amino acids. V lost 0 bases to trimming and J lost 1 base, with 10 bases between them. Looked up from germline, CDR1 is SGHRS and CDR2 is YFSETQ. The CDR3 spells CASSLAASGQETQYF. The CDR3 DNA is TGCGCCAGCAGCTTGGCCGCGTCGGGCCAAGAGACCCAGTACTTC.

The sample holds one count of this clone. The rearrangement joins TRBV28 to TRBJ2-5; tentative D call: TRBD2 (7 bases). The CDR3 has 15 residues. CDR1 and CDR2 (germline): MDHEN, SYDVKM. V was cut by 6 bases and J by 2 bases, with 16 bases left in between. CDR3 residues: CASRGGGEAQETQYF. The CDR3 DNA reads TGTGCCAGCAGAGGGGGAGGGGAGGCACAAGAGACCCAGTACTTC.

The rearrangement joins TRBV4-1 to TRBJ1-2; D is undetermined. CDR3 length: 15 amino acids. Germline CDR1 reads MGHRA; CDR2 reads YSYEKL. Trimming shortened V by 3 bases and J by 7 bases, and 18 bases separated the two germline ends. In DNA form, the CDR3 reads TGCGCCAGCAGCCATCCCGGGGATGGGGTAGTTGGCTACACCTTC. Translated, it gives CASSHPGDGVVGYTF.

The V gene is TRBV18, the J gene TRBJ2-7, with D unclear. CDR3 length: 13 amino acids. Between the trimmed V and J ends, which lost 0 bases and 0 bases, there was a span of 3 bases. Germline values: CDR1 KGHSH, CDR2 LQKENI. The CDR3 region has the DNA TGTGCCAGCTCACCACCGGCCTCCTACGAGCAGTACTTC. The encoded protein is CASSPPASYEQYF.

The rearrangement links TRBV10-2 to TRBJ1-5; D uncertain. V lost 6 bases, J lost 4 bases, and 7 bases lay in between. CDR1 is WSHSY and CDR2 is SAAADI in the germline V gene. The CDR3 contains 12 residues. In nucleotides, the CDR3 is TGCGCCAGCAGCATGGGGAATCAGCCCCAGCATTTT. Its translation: CASSMGNQPQHF.

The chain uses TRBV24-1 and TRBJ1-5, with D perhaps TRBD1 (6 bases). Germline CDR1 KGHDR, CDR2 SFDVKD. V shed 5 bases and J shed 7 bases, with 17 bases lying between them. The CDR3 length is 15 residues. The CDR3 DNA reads TGTGCCACCAGTGGTGCGGCAGGGGATGGGCAGCCCCAGCATTTT. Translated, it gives CATSGAAGDGQPQHF.

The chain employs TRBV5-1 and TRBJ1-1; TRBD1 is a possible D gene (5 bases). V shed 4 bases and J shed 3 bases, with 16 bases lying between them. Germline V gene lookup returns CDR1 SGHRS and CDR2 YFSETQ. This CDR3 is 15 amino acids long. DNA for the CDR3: TGCGCCAGCAGCGGGAACAACTTAGGGGACACTGAAGCTTTCTTT. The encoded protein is CASSGNNLGDTEAFF.

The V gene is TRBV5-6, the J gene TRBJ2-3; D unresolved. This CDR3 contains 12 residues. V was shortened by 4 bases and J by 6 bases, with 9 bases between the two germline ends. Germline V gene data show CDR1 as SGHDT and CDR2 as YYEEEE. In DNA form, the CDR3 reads TGTGCCAGCAGCCTGTACACGGATACGCAGTATTTT. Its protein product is CASSLYTDTQYF.

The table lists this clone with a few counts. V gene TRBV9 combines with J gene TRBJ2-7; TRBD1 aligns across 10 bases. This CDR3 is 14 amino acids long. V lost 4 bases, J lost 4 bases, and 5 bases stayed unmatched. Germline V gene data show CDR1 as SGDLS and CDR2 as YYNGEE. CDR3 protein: CASSRQGARYEQYF. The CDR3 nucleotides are TGTGCCAGCAGCCGACAGGGGGCGCGATACGAGCAGTACTTC.

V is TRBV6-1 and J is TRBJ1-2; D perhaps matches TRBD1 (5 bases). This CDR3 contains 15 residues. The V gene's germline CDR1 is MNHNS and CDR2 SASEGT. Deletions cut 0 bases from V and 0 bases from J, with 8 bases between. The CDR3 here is CASSEADRPNYGYTF. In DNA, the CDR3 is TGTGCCAGCAGTGAAGCCGACAGACCTAACTATGGCTACACCTTC.

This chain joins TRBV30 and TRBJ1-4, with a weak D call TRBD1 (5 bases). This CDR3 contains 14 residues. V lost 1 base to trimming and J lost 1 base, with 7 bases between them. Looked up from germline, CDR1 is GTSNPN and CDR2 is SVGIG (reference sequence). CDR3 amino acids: CAWSATVTNEKLFF. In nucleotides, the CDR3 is TGTGCCTGGAGTGCGACAGTAACTAATGAAAAACTGTTTTTT. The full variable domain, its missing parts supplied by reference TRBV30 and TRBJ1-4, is SQTIHQWPATLVQPVGSPLSLECTVEGTSNPNLYWYRQAAGRGLQLLFYSVGIGQISSEVPQNLSASRPQDRQFILSSKKLLLSDSGFYLCAWSATVTNEKLFFGSGTQLSVL.

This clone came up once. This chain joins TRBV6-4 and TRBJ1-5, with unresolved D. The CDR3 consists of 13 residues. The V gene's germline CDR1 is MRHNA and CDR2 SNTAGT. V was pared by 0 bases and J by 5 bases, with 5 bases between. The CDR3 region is CASSDSEDQPQHF. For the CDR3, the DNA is TGTGCCAGCAGTGACTCAGAAGATCAGCCCCAGCATTTT.

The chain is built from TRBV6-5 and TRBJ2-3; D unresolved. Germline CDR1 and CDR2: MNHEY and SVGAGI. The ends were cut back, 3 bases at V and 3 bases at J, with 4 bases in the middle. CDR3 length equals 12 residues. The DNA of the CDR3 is TGTGCCAGCAGTTATACTACAGATACGCAGTATTTT. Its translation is CASSYTTDTQYF.

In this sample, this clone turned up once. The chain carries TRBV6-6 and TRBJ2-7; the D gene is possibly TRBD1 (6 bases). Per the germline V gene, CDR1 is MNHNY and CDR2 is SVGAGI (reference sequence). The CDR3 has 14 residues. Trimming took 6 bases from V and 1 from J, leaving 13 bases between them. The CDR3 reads CASSPPDSSYEQYF. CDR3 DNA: TGTGCCAGCAGCCCCCCGGACAGTTCCTACGAGCAGTACTTC.

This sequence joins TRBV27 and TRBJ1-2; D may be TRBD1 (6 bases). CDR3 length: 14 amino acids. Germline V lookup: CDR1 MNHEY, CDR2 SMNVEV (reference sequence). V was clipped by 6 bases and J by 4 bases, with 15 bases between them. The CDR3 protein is CASRPRDTFYGYTF. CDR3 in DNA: TGTGCCAGCAGACCACGGGACACCTTCTATGGCTACACCTTC.

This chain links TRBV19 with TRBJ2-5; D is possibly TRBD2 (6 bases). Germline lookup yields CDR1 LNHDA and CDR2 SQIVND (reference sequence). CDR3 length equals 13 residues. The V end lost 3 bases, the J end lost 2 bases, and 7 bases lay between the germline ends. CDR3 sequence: CASSISGQETQYF. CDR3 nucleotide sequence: TGTGCCAGTAGTATTAGCGGTCAAGAGACCCAGTACTTC.

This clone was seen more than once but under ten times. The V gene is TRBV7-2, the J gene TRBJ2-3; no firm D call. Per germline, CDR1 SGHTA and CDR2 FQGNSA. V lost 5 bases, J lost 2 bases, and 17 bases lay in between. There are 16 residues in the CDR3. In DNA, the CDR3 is TGTGCCAGCAGCCCAGTTCTTATCGGTCACACAGATACGCAGTATTTT. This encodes CASSPVLIGHTDTQYF.

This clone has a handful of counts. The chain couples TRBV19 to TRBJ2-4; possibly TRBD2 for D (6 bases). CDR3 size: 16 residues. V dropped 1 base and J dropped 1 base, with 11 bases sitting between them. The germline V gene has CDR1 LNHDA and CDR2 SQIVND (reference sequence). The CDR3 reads CASSIVWGDAKNIQYF. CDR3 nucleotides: TGTGCCAGTAGTATAGTTTGGGGGGATGCCAAAAACATTCAGTACTTC.

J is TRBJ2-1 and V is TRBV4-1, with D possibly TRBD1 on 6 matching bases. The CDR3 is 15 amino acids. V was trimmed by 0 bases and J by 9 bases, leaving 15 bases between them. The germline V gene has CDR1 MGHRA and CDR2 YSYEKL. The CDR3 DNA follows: TGCGCCAGCAGCCAAGAAGTCCCAGGGGCCGGTGAGCAGTTCTTC. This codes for CASSQEVPGAGEQFF.

CDR3 protein: CASSQGTGRAEEQYF. The DNA of the CDR3 is TGTGCCAGTAGTCAAGGGACAGGCCGGGCCGAGGAGCAGTACTTC. This rearrangement joins TRBV19 to TRBJ2-7; 8 nucleotides align to TRBD1. Germline V gives CDR1 LNHDA, CDR2 SQIVND (reference sequence). The CDR3 consists of 15 residues. V gave up 5 bases and J gave up 7 bases; unmatched junction bases: 13. Using reference TRBV19 and TRBJ2-7 for the parts outside the CDR3, the full variable domain is DGGITQSPKYLFRKEGQNVTLSCEQNLNHDAMYWYRQDPGQGLRLIYYSQIVNDFQKGDIAEGYSVSREKKESFPLTVTSAQKNPTAFYLCASSQGTGRAEEQYFGPGTRLTVT.